The clone carrying this T cell receptor (beta chain) was seen a handful of times. What it binds is not known. The sample comes from a study of molecular identifiers for immune sequencing clone quantification. Study-level results: Effector cells kept over 98% of their molecules in clones above 20 RNA copies, while naive cells kept under 1% there.

J was trimmed by 8 bases and V by 4 bases; bases with no gene match: 17. The CDR3 extends over 17 amino acids. Germline CDR1 SGHRS, CDR2 YFSETQ. Libraries of naive CD8 T cells were made from around 20,000 to 1,000,000 sorted cells. They used 10%, 30% or 50% RNA. TCRdb ran MiXCR on the PCR reads and lists one entry per CDR3 protein. This sample has some 680,000 distinct CDR3 sequences; about 25% occur once, and the top ten carry 0.75% to 0.8%. The chain recombines TRBV5-1 with TRBJ1-4, with 7 bases aligning to TRBD1. Sequenced material: naive CD8+ T cells from blood, with Jurkat cell RNA spiked in. Documented subset: FACS-sorted CD8+CD4-CCR7+CD45RA+ naive T cells. This sequence was found in a human donor in good health. Some libraries in this study had Jurkat cell RNA spiked in. The chain's CDR3 is CASSAPPGQTRGEKLFF. The CDR3 DNA is TGCGCCAGCAGCGCACCTCCGGGACAGACCCGAGGGGAAAAACTGTTTTTT.